The present entry profiles one T cell receptor (beta chain) with its context. The record originates from a study of blood T cells in healthy people across ages. The V gene's germline CDR1 is SGHTA and CDR2 FQGNSA. This CDR3 spans 15 amino acids. Trimming took 3 bases from V and 10 from J, leaving 16 bases between them. A second about 7 to 11 cycle PCR used barcoded and J-beta primers. TCRdb re-derived calls from the 5' RACE reads in MiXCR, one entry per CDR3 protein. The repertoire holds some 850,000 distinct CDR3 sequences, with roughly 24% as singletons. This same sample was also part of a study on T cells of mothers and their children.

The sequence derives from a boy between 10 and 17 years old in good health. The sample comprised blood. The chain recombines TRBV7-2 with TRBJ1-6, with unresolved D. The CDR3 sequence is CASSFPDRVGSPLHF. CDR3 nucleotide sequence: TGTGCCAGCAGCTTCCCGGACCGGGTAGGGTCACCCCTCCACTTT. The full variable domain, its missing parts supplied by reference TRBV7-2 and TRBJ1-6, is GAGVSQSPSNKVTEKGKDVELRCDPISGHTALYWYRQSLGQGLEFLIYFQGNSAPDKSGLPSDRFSAERTGGSVSTLTIQRTQQEDSAVYLCASSFPDRVGSPLHFGNGTRLTVT.